What follows is one T cell receptor (beta chain) and its context. What it binds is unknown. This sample is part of a study of a mutant IDH1 vaccine in newly diagnosed glioma. CDR3 length: 12 amino acids. The V end was cut by 5 bases, the J end by 5 bases, with 6 bases between. Germline-derived CDR1 and CDR2 are MNHNY and SVGAGI (reference sequence). Method: immunoSEQ multiplex PCR; TCRdb's copy keeps in-frame clones and lacks some. This sample has over 45,000 clones, with 75% to 90% found just once. Noted time point: week 23, last vaccination. In the vaccine, a single dose held 300 ug of the mutant IDH1 20-mer peptide, along with topical imiquimod. Donor tumors were new WHO grade 3 or 4 IDH1-mutant, ATRX-lost astrocytomas. Study outcomes and limitations: Apparently, pseudoprogression bore no relation to changes among the top peripheral T cell clonotypes.

V and J are TRBV6-6 and TRBJ2-2; D gene unclear. Source: PBMCs, taken from a glioma patient whose treatment included an IDH1 peptide vaccine. The receptor was isolated from a man aged 35-49 years with glioma. The CDR3 region has the DNA TGTGCCAGCAGTATGATTACCGGGGAGCTGTTTTTT. This encodes CASSMITGELFF.